Included here is one TCR beta chain sequence, with context. This entry comes from a study of blood T cell repertoires in COVID-19. Overall study context: Sample material is recorded as cDNA or gDNA derived from T cells, B-cell-depleted T cells, or PBMCs.

CDR3 length: 15 residues. V was trimmed by 1 base and J by 1 base, leaving 9 bases between them. CDR1 is SGHNT, CDR2 YENEEA, per germline. Clones were sequenced by immunoSEQ multiplex PCR, and TCRdb holds only the in-frame ones, with some missing. In the table there are 130,000 to 150,000 clones, approximately 80% of which are singletons. Material: peripheral blood. The chain is built from TRBV11-3 and TRBJ2-3; D not resolved. This clonotype originated in a woman in her fifties or sixties with acute or convalescent COVID-19. The CDR3 nucleotides are TGTGCCAGCAGCTTAGCAGGAAGTGGCACAGATACGCAGTATTTT. Its translation is CASSLAGSGTDTQYF.